These 31 T cell receptor beta chains came from one sample sequenced in a study of cytomegalovirus exposure and HLA in healthy donors. 60 Vbeta and 13 Jbeta primers were used in PCR. The table came from immunoSEQ multiplex PCR; TCRdb's copy has only in-frame clones and leaves some out. The table shows approximately 130,000 clones, with around 85% occurring only once. The material sequenced was PBMCs. These receptors were taken from a woman aged 25-40 years in good health and CMV-seropositive.

Written as DNA, the CDR3 is TGTGCCAGCAGCGTAAGCGGAACCGCTGGAAACACCATATATTTT. It specifies CASSVSGTAGNTIYF. The chain joins TRBV9 to TRBJ1-3, with D hard to call. The germline CDR1 and CDR2 sequences are SGDLS and YYNGEE. The CDR3 length is 15 residues. V dropped 1 base and J dropped 2 bases, with 10 bases sitting between them.

This chain links TRBV28 with TRBJ2-1, with 8 bases fitting TRBD2. J gave up 7 bases and V 5 bases, and 13 bases lay outside the gene matches. Germline V gives CDR1 MDHEN, CDR2 SYDVKM. The CDR3 totals 16 residues. CDR3 region: CASSEAGVGADNEQFF. In DNA form, the CDR3 reads TGTGCCAGCAGTGAAGCGGGAGTGGGAGCGGATAATGAGCAGTTCTTC.

DNA for the CDR3: TGTGCCAGCAGCGCTAGACAGGGGGCTATCGGGGAGCTGTTTTTT. Amino acid sequence: CASSARQGAIGELFF. The V and J genes are TRBV9 and TRBJ2-2; 10 bases agree with TRBD1. This CDR3 is 15 amino acids long. The V segment lost 3 bases and the J segment 7 bases; nucleotides outside the gene matches: 6. Germline CDR1 is SGDLS and CDR2 is YYNGEE.

A few counts support this clone. CDR3 residues: CASSSHDRGTAFF. DNA for the CDR3: TGTGCCAGCAGTTCACACGACAGGGGAACAGCTTTCTTT. The chain employs TRBV6-5 and TRBJ1-1, with 8 bases fitting TRBD1. Germline values: CDR1 MNHEY, CDR2 SVGAGI. V trimming: 4 bases; J trimming: 10 bases; junction bases outside the gene matches: 8. The CDR3 spans 13 residues.

V is TRBV5-1 and J is TRBJ1-5, with a tentative D call TRBD1 (6 bases). The V gene's germline CDR1 is SGHRS and CDR2 YFSETQ. The CDR3 loop spans 13 amino acids. V gave up 5 bases and J gave up 5 bases, with 11 bases separating them. The CDR3 nucleotides read TGCGCCAGCAGACAGGACAGTTATCAGCCCCAGCATTTT. Amino acids: CASRQDSYQPQHF.

V usage is TRBV25-1 and J usage is TRBJ2-5, with D hard to call. Germline lookup yields CDR1 MGHDK and CDR2 SYGVNS. The CDR3 totals 13 residues. Deletions cut 3 bases from V and 7 bases from J, with 12 bases between. This CDR3 is CASSERIVGTQYF. In nucleotides, the CDR3 is TGTGCCAGCAGTGAGCGGATTGTGGGGACCCAGTACTTC.

V gene TRBV5-6 combines with J gene TRBJ2-5, with a tentative D call TRBD2 (6 bases). This CDR3 is built from 14 residues. Trimming pared 0 bases from V and 7 bases from J, leaving 13 bases between. The germline V gene has CDR1 SGHDT and CDR2 YYEEEE. DNA for the CDR3: TGTGCCAGCAGCTTGGGTGGCGGGGCGGGGACCCAGTACTTC. Its protein is CASSLGGGAGTQYF.

This clone has more than one count but fewer than ten. This chain links TRBV7-2 with TRBJ1-1, with D perhaps matching TRBD1 (6 bases). This CDR3 spans 13 amino acids. Germline V gives CDR1 SGHTA, CDR2 FQGNSA. The V end was cut by 9 bases, the J end by 3 bases, with 14 bases between. CDR3 sequence (DNA): TGTGCCAGTACCCGACAGGTGGACACTGAAGCTTTCTTT. As protein: CASTRQVDTEAFF.

This clone was counted between two and nine times. Within the sample, other DNA sequences also encode this same CDR3. The gene calls are TRBV9 and TRBJ1-1; TRBD1 matches 7 bases. The V segment lost 3 bases and the J segment 5 bases; nucleotides outside the gene matches: 4. Germline CDR1 and CDR2: SGDLS and YYNGEE. This CDR3 region has 13 residues. The CDR3 coding sequence is TGTGCCAGCAGCGCACCAGGGGGAACTGAAGCTTTCTTT. Its protein is CASSAPGGTEAFF.

A note on this clone: The sample contains more than one DNA sequence encoding this CDR3. V and J are TRBV27 and TRBJ1-2; D unclear. Trimming cost V 8 bases and J 4 bases, with 8 bases left between them. The CDR3 is made up of 11 amino acids. CDR1 MNHEY and CDR2 SMNVEV come from the germline V gene (reference sequence). This chain's CDR3 is CASSRGYGYTF. CDR3 sequence (DNA): TGTGCCAGCTCCCGCGGCTATGGCTACACCTTC.

This sequence joins TRBV13 and TRBJ2-5; TRBD1 might be the D (5 bases). The J call could be wrong; TRBJ2-7 is a better fit for the DNA end. From germline, CDR1 is PRHDT and CDR2 FYEKMQ (reference sequence). This CDR3 spans 14 amino acids. CDR3 DNA sequence: TGTGCCAGCAGCTTAGCGCAGGGCCTGGACGAGCAGTACTTC. This encodes CASSLAQGLDEQYF.

The rearrangement joins TRBV19 to TRBJ2-2; the D gene is possibly TRBD2 (7 bases). Germline values: CDR1 LNHDA, CDR2 SQIVND (reference sequence). The CDR3 length is 15 residues. Trimming removed 3 bases from V and 2 bases from J, with 10 bases in between. CDR3 sequence (DNA): TGTGCCAGTAGTATGGGGGGGCCCAACACCGGGGAGCTGTTTTTT. Its translation is CASSMGGPNTGELFF.

V usage is TRBV28 and J usage is TRBJ1-4; 7 bases line up with TRBD1. J was trimmed by 0 bases and V by 0 bases; bases with no gene match: 7. Germline loops: CDR1 MDHEN, CDR2 SYDVKM. The CDR3 sequence is 18 residues long. The CDR3 protein is CASSLWSTGVPTNEKLFF. The CDR3 DNA follows: TGTGCCAGCAGTTTATGGAGTACAGGGGTTCCAACTAATGAAAAACTGTTTTTT.

V is TRBV28 and J is TRBJ2-7; possibly TRBD2 for D (6 bases). With 2 bases removed from V and 0 bases from J, the gap between germline ends came to 11 bases. CDR3 size: 15 residues. The V gene's germline CDR1 is MDHEN and CDR2 SYDVKM. The CDR3 DNA follows: TGTGCCAGCAGTTTACTAAGCGGGCTCTCCTACGAGCAGTACTTC. It encodes CASSLLSGLSYEQYF.

This rearrangement joins TRBV5-4 to TRBJ2-2, with TRBD1 identical over 7 bases. The CDR3 totals 17 residues. Germline assignment: CDR1 SGHNT and CDR2 YYREEE (reference sequence). After removal of 0 bases from V and 0 bases from J, the junction contained 5 bases not matched to a gene. Here the CDR3 DNA reads TGTGCCAGCAGCTTGGGTCTCCAGGGGGCGAACACCGGGGAGCTGTTTTTT. As protein: CASSLGLQGANTGELFF.

V usage is TRBV30 and J usage is TRBJ1-5, with D tentatively TRBD1 (5 bases). Germline-derived CDR1 and CDR2 are GTSNPN and SVGIG (reference sequence). V lost 3 bases and J lost 6, with 12 bases in between. The CDR3 contains 13 residues. The CDR3, as DNA: TGTGCCTGGAGAGTGGGGGGTACTCAGCCCCAGCATTTT. Translation gives CAWRVGGTQPQHF.

In this sample, this clone turned up a few times. The sample carries other DNA sequences with the same CDR3. V usage is TRBV28 and J usage is TRBJ2-5; TRBD2 aligns across 9 bases. This CDR3 is 14 amino acids long. Per germline, CDR1 MDHEN and CDR2 SYDVKM. Trimming cost V 2 bases and J 2 bases; bases outside gene matches: 0. This CDR3 is CASSLSGGQETQYF. CDR3 DNA: TGTGCCAGCAGTTTAAGCGGGGGGCAAGAGACCCAGTACTTC. Looking up the rest from reference TRBV28 and TRBJ2-5 gives the full variable domain: DVKVTQSSRYLVKRTGEKVFLECVQDMDHENMFWYRQDPGLGLRLIYFSYDVKMKEKGDIPEGYSVSREKKERFSLILESASTNQTSMYLCASSLSGGQETQYFGPGTRLLVL.

CDR3 bases: TGCGCCAGCAGCAAAGACCCGGGACAGGGGGCTGGAAACACCATATATTTT. Encoded protein: CASSKDPGQGAGNTIYF. The genes are TRBV5-1 and TRBJ1-3, with 11 positions matching TRBD1. With 4 bases clipped from V and 2 bases from J, the junction kept 8 bases outside the gene matches. Germline loops: CDR1 SGHRS, CDR2 YFSETQ. The CDR3 is made up of 17 amino acids.

This chain links TRBV11-2 with TRBJ1-1, with D possibly being TRBD1 (6 bases). The germline gives CDR1 SGHAT, CDR2 FQNNGV. Trimming removed 2 bases from V and 9 bases from J, with 13 bases in between. The CDR3 is 13 amino acids. The CDR3 DNA is TGTGCCAGCAGCTTATGGGAGGGACACCAAGCTTTCTTT. Its translation: CASSLWEGHQAFF.

Notes on this clone: Different DNA sequences within this sample yield the same CDR3. The chain uses TRBV7-3 and TRBJ2-7, with a tentative D call TRBD2 (6 bases). The CDR3 length is 15 residues. With 5 bases removed from V and 5 bases from J, the gap between germline ends came to 19 bases. Germline CDR1 and CDR2: SGHTA and FQGTGA. The CDR3 loop is CASSPTAGSGNEQYF. The DNA for the CDR3 is TGTGCCAGCAGCCCAACGGCCGGGAGCGGCAACGAGCAGTACTTC.

V gene TRBV10-3 combines with J gene TRBJ1-6; D possibly corresponds to TRBD1 (5 bases). Looked up from germline, CDR1 is ENHRY and CDR2 is SYGVKD. V was clipped by 2 bases and J by 7 bases, with 9 bases between them. The CDR3 is made up of 14 amino acids. The CDR3 DNA is TGTGCCATCAGTGAGGACAGAGCGAATTCACCCCTCCACTTT. Protein: CAISEDRANSPLHF.

This chain links TRBV11-1 with TRBJ1-2; D is unresolved. The CDR3 length is 12 residues. Germline CDR1 and CDR2: SGHAT and FQDESV (reference sequence). The V end lost 5 bases, the J end lost 4 bases, and 8 bases lay between the germline ends. CDR3 nucleotide sequence: TGTGCCAGCAGCCCCGGGAGCTATGGCTACACCTTC. It specifies CASSPGSYGYTF.

This sequence joins TRBV5-1 and TRBJ2-5; TRBD1 matches 10 bases. The CDR3 consists of 14 residues. Germline lookup yields CDR1 SGHRS and CDR2 YFSETQ. Germline trimming cut 4 bases from V and 7 bases from J; bases unmatched to any gene: 7. CDR3 protein: CASSTADRGATQYF. DNA of the CDR3: TGCGCCAGCAGCACCGCGGACAGGGGGGCGACCCAGTACTTC.

The rearrangement links TRBV5-5 to TRBJ2-7, with 8 nucleotides matching TRBD1. The V and J ends lost 4 bases and 3 bases, in that order; junction bases with no gene match: 6. Germline-derived CDR1 and CDR2 are SGHKS and YYEKEE (reference sequence). The CDR3 extends over 14 amino acids. Here the CDR3 DNA reads TGTGCCAGCAGCACGACAGGGGAAATCTACGAGCAGTACTTC. It translates to CASSTTGEIYEQYF. Full variable domain (outside the CDR3, taken from reference TRBV5-5 and TRBJ2-7): DAGVTQSPTHLIKTRGQQVTLRCSPISGHKSVSWYQQVLGQGPQFIFQYYEKEERGRGNFPDRFSARQFPNYSSELNVNALLLGDSALYLCASSTTGEIYEQYFGPGTRLTVT.

This clone was recorded only once. The gene calls are TRBV27 and TRBJ1-1, with 9 bases lining up with TRBD1. The V segment lost 6 bases and the J segment 5 bases; nucleotides outside the gene matches: 7. Germline assignment: CDR1 MNHEY and CDR2 SMNVEV (reference sequence). This CDR3 is built from 14 residues. CDR3 region: CASRTGGGQTEAFF. CDR3 sequence (DNA): TGTGCCAGCAGGACAGGGGGTGGGCAAACTGAAGCTTTCTTT.

This clone appeared a single time. The rearrangement links TRBV28 to TRBJ1-2, with D perhaps matching TRBD1 (6 bases). The V end lost 9 bases, the J end lost 3 bases, and 17 bases lay between the germline ends. This CDR3 region has 14 residues. CDR1 is MDHEN, CDR2 SYDVKM, per germline. The CDR3 is CASSLGGGDYGYTF. The CDR3 DNA follows: TGTGCCAGTTCCCTAGGGGGGGGTGACTATGGCTACACCTTC.

The CDR3 region is CASRGQGVLEKLFF. In DNA form, the CDR3 reads TGTGCCAGCAGAGGACAGGGGGTTCTCGAAAAACTGTTTTTT. This chain uses TRBV6-6 with TRBJ1-4, with 10 bases matching TRBD1. The CDR3 extends over 14 amino acids. CDR1 MNHNY and CDR2 SVGAGI come from the germline V gene (reference sequence). V shed 6 bases and J 8 bases; nucleotides not matched to a gene: 6.

The chain links TRBV5-8 to TRBJ2-7, with 8 bases matching TRBD1. Germline V lookup: CDR1 SGHTS, CDR2 YDEGEE. V lost 3 bases and J lost 3; bases outside the gene matches: 5. The CDR3 extends over 14 amino acids. CDR3 region: CASSSGTGYYEQYF. CDR3 nucleotides: TGTGCCAGCAGCTCTGGGACAGGATACTACGAGCAGTACTTC.

V and J are TRBV7-6 and TRBJ2-1; 7 nucleotides line up with TRBD1. Looked up from germline, CDR1 is SGHVS and CDR2 is FNYEAQ. V gave up 6 bases and J gave up 7 bases; unmatched junction bases: 9. The CDR3 consists of 14 residues. The CDR3 DNA is TGTGCCAGCAGTCGGACAGGAGCAGAGAATGAGCAGTTCTTC. Its translation is CASSRTGAENEQFF.

This clone was picked up one time. The chain couples TRBV5-1 to TRBJ2-7; D might be TRBD2 (6 bases). V was shortened by 4 bases and J by 1 base, with 15 bases between the two germline ends. The germline CDR1 and CDR2 sequences are SGHRS and YFSETQ. There are 15 residues in the CDR3. This CDR3 reads CASSPGGTVSYEQYF. The CDR3, as DNA: TGCGCCAGCAGCCCAGGCGGGACGGTTTCCTACGAGCAGTACTTC.

The chain couples TRBV6-6 to TRBJ2-1; tentative D call: TRBD2 (5 bases). CDR3 length: 15 amino acids. V lost 6 bases, J lost 3 bases, and 15 bases lay in between. Germline CDR1 is MNHNY and CDR2 is SVGAGI (reference sequence). CDR3 loop: CASRNTGFLYNEQFF. As DNA, the CDR3 is TGTGCCAGCAGGAATACGGGATTCCTCTACAATGAGCAGTTCTTC.